The T cell receptor (beta chain) described here comes from a study of early stage breast cancer tumors. Germline CDR1 reads SGHRS; CDR2 reads YFSETQ. This CDR3 spans 17 amino acids. V was shortened by 1 base and J by 0 bases, with 14 bases between the two germline ends. This normal breast sample came from a site about 1.8-4.5 cm away from the tumor. Produced via immunoSEQ multiplex PCR; TCRdb's table is partial and in-frame only. The table lists thousands of clones, under 80% of them singletons. Sequences were obtained from normal breast tissue next to the tumor. This receptor was identified in a person in their sixties or seventies with breast cancer. The J gene is TRBJ1-3, the V gene TRBV5-1; D gene ambiguous. CDR3 in DNA: TGCGCCAGCAGCTTGAAGGGCTACTCTTCCTCTGGAAACACCATATATTTT. Its protein product is CASSLKGYSSSGNTIYF.